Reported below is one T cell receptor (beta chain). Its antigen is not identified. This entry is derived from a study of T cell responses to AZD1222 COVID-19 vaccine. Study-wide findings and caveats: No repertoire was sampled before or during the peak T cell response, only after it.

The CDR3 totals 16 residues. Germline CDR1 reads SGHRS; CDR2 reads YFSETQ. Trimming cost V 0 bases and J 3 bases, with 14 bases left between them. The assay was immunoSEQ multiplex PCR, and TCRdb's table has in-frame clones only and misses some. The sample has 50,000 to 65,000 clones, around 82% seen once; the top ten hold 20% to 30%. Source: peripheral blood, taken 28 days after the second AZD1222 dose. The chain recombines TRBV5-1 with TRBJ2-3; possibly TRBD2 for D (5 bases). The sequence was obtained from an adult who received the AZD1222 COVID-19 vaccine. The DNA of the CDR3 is TGCGCCAGCAGCTTGGCCTTAGGGTCGGGAACAGATACGCAGTATTTT. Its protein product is CASSLALGSGTDTQYF.